The rows below give T cell receptor beta chains drawn from one sample of a study of blood T cell repertoires in COVID-19. TCRdb's copy holds only in-frame clones and misses some; the assay was immunoSEQ multiplex PCR. The repertoire holds more than 400,000 clones, with about 90% as singletons. The sequenced sample was PBMCs or T cells enriched from blood (not recorded which). The origin of the receptors is a man aged 18 to 30 who had recovered from COVID-19. The CDR3 runs from the conserved cysteine through the conserved F or W. D genes are given only for firm matches. Part of the rows lack a size; the others show once, few, many or a class for expanded clones.

j_call d_call v_call clone_size cdr3_aa cdr3_nt
TRBJ1-1 TRBD1 TRBV18 NA CASSLGQSNTEAFF TGTGCCAGCTCATTGGGACAGTCGAACACTGAAGCTTTCTTT
TRBJ2-1 NA TRBV9 NA CASTAGGSSSYNEQFF TGTGCCAGTACAGCGGGCGGTTCCAGCTCCTACAATGAGCAGTTCTTC
TRBJ2-7 TRBD1 TRBV3-1/TRBV3-2 NA CASGKTGGREQYF TGTGCCAGCGGTAAAACAGGGGGACGCGAGCAGTACTTC
TRBJ2-7 TRBD1 TRBV27 NA CASRRQGGEQYF TGTGCCAGCAGGAGACAGGGGGGCGAGCAGTACTTC
TRBJ1-1 NA TRBV5-4 NA CASSLDRGDLNTEAFF TGTGCCAGCAGCTTGGATCGGGGGGATCTGAACACTGAAGCTTTCTTT
TRBJ2-7 TRBD2 TRBV5-1 NA CASSSSGRVYEQYF TGCGCCAGCAGCTCCAGCGGGAGGGTCTACGAGCAGTACTTC
TRBJ2-7 NA TRBV7-9 NA CASSPRQSTYEQYF TGTGCCAGCAGTCCGAGACAGTCCACCTACGAGCAGTACTTC
TRBJ2-2 TRBD1 TRBV6-2/TRBV6-3 few CASSYMGQGAGELFF TGTGCCAGCAGTTACATGGGACAGGGGGCCGGGGAGCTGTTTTTT
TRBJ1-2 TRBD1 TRBV9 NA CASSPRTGNYGYTF TGTGCCAGCAGCCCTCGGACAGGGAACTATGGCTACACCTTC
TRBJ1-3 TRBD1 TRBV9 NA CASSRQGLTSGNTIYF TGTGCCAGCAGCCGACAGGGCCTGACCTCTGGAAACACCATATATTTT
TRBJ2-7 TRBD2 TRBV2 NA CASSISGALYEQYF TGTGCCAGCAGCATCAGCGGGGCCTTATACGAGCAGTACTTC
TRBJ2-1 NA TRBV9 NA CASSVAGLTYNEQFF TGTGCCAGCAGCGTAGCGGGTCTGACCTACAATGAGCAGTTCTTC
TRBJ1-3 NA TRBV6-1 NA CASSDDRSSGNTIYF TGTGCCAGCAGTGACGACAGGAGCTCTGGAAACACCATATATTTT
TRBJ2-5 NA TRBV5-4 NA CASSFTPEETQYF TGTGCCAGCAGCTTCACCCCTGAGGAGACCCAGTACTTC
TRBJ1-1 NA TRBV5-1 NA CASSLDGRGVSEGTEAFF TGCGCCAGCAGCTTGGACGGGAGGGGGGTCTCGGAAGGCACTGAAGCTTTCTTT
TRBJ1-6 TRBD1 TRBV2 NA CASSETTGNSPLHF TGTGCCAGCAGTGAAACGACAGGGAACTCACCCCTCCACTTT
TRBJ1-4 NA TRBV28 NA CASNGATTNEKLFF TGTGCCAGCAATGGGGCTACGACTAATGAAAAACTGTTTTTT
TRBJ2-2 TRBD1 TRBV5-1 NA CASSLGQGTGELFF TGCGCCAGCAGCTTGGGACAGGGCACCGGGGAGCTGTTTTTT
TRBJ1-5 NA TRBV5-8 once CASSLLREYNQPQHF TGTGCCAGCAGCTTGTTGCGTGAATACAATCAGCCCCAGCATTTT
TRBJ1-3 NA TRBV2 NA CASSGLARHSGNTIYF TGTGCCAGCAGTGGGCTTGCTCGTCACTCTGGAAACACCATATATTTT
TRBJ1-6 TRBD1 TRBV2 NA CASSARTGSPLHF TGTGCCAGCAGTGCGAGGACAGGTTCACCCCTCCACTTT
TRBJ1-1 NA TRBV6-5 NA CASSSGMNTEAFF TGTGCCAGCAGTTCAGGGATGAACACTGAAGCTTTCTTT
TRBJ1-1 NA TRBV5-1 once CASSKGQLNTEAFF TGCGCCAGCAGCAAGGGACAACTGAACACTGAAGCTTTCTTT
TRBJ2-1 TRBD2 TRBV28 NA CASSFWTSGSGEQFF TGTGCCAGCAGTTTCTGGACTAGCGGGAGTGGTGAGCAGTTCTTC
TRBJ2-1 TRBD2 TRBV27 NA CASSFWRMTSGRNEQFF TGTGCCAGCAGTTTTTGGAGGATGACTAGCGGGAGAAATGAGCAGTTCTTC
TRBJ2-7 TRBD1 TRBV7-2 NA CASSLASRRDRHYEQYF TGTGCCAGCAGCTTAGCTTCACGACGGGACAGGCACTACGAGCAGTACTTC
TRBJ2-7 TRBD1 TRBV28 NA CASSLVRDRPYEQYF TGTGCCAGCAGTTTAGTTAGGGACAGACCCTACGAGCAGTACTTC
TRBJ2-1 TRBD2 TRBV6-5 NA CASSYSIPPGGQFF TGTGCCAGCAGTTACTCGATACCGCCGGGAGGGCAGTTCTTC
TRBJ2-5 TRBD2 TRBV5-1 NA CASSSGTSGRAGETQYF TGCGCCAGCAGCTCCGGGACTAGCGGGAGGGCCGGAGAGACCCAGTACTTC
TRBJ2-1 NA TRBV5-1 NA CASTEPLYNEQFF TGCGCCAGCACCGAGCCACTATACAATGAGCAGTTCTTC
TRBJ2-7 NA TRBV5-6 NA CASSGWAGTPDYEQYF TGTGCCAGCAGCGGATGGGCCGGGACACCTGACTACGAGCAGTACTTC